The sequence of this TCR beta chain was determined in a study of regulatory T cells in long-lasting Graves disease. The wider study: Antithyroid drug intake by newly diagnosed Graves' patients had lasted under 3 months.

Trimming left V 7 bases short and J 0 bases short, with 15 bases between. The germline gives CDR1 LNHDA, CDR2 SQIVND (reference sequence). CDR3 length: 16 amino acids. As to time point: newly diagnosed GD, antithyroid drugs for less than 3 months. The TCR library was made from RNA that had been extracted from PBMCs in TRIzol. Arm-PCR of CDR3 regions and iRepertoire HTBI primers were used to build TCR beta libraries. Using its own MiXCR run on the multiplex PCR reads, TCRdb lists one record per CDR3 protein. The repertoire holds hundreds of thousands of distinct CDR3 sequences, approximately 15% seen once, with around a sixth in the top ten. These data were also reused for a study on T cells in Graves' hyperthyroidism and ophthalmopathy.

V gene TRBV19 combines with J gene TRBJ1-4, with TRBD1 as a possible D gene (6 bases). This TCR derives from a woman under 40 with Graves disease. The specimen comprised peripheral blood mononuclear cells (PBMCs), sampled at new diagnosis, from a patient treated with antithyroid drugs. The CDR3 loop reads CASTLRAGATNEKLFF. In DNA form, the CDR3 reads TGTGCCAGTACCCTACGGGCAGGGGCAACTAATGAAAAACTGTTTTTT.